The 20 T cell receptor beta chains given below trace back to one sample, sequenced in a study of cytomegalovirus exposure and HLA in healthy donors. PCR used 60 Vbeta primers and 13 Jbeta primers. Libraries were prepared by immunoSEQ multiplex PCR; TCRdb keeps only in-frame clonotypes and omits some of them. The sample records approximately 130,000 clones, roughly 79% being singletons. Sequencing was done on a sample of PBMCs. The receptor set was obtained from a man aged 18 to 35 in good health and CMV-seronegative.

The chain recombines TRBV9 with TRBJ1-1; weak D call: TRBD1 (5 bases). The germline CDR1 and CDR2 sequences are SGDLS and YYNGEE. V was pared by 3 bases and J by 4 bases, with 13 bases between. The CDR3 runs 14 residues. CDR3 in amino acids: CASSGDGGGTEAFF. CDR3 nucleotide sequence: TGTGCCAGCAGCGGGGACGGGGGGGGCACTGAAGCTTTCTTT.

This rearrangement joins TRBV28 to TRBJ1-1; 9 positions agree with TRBD1. The germline CDR1 and CDR2 sequences are MDHEN and SYDVKM. J lost 1 base, V lost 6 bases, and 6 bases had no gene match. This CDR3 comprises 15 residues. The CDR3 DNA is TGTGCCAGCAGCCTCCGACAGGGGGGGAACACTGAAGCTTTCTTT. Protein sequence: CASSLRQGGNTEAFF.

The gene calls are TRBV30 and TRBJ1-5; D is possibly TRBD1 (5 bases). CDR1 and CDR2 (germline): GTSNPN, SVGIG (reference sequence). The CDR3 covers 16 residues. The ends were cut back, 7 bases at V and 0 bases at J, with 19 bases in the middle. This CDR3 reads CALNKGAGNSNQPQHF. The CDR3 region has the DNA TGTGCCTTAAATAAAGGGGCAGGAAATAGCAATCAGCCCCAGCATTTT.

The chain is built from TRBV10-3 and TRBJ2-3; 12 nucleotides agree with TRBD2. The V segment lost 6 bases and the J segment 6 bases; nucleotides outside the gene matches: 10. Germline V gene lookup returns CDR1 ENHRY and CDR2 SYGVKD. The CDR3 runs 16 residues. CDR3 in DNA: TGTGCCATCAGATTGACTAGCGGGGGTTCCGCGGATACGCAGTATTTT. Encoded protein: CAIRLTSGGSADTQYF.

The V call is TRBV13, the J call TRBJ2-3, with 13 bases lining up with TRBD2. The CDR3 totals 16 residues. J was trimmed by 3 bases and V by 5 bases; bases with no gene match: 5. In germline, CDR1 is PRHDT, CDR2 FYEKMQ (reference sequence). The CDR3 nucleotides are TGTGCCAGCAGCCCTCGGACTAGCGGGGGAACAGATACGCAGTATTTT. Translated: CASSPRTSGGTDTQYF.

This clone has just a few counts. This rearrangement joins TRBV4-1 to TRBJ1-5, with TRBD1 matching over 7 bases. The trim removed 0 bases at V and 5 bases at J, leaving 16 bases unmatched. The CDR3 has 19 residues. CDR1 and CDR2 (germline): MGHRA, YSYEKL. The CDR3 loop reads CASSQELETGIEGDQPQHF. CDR3 coding DNA: TGCGCCAGCAGCCAAGAATTGGAGACAGGGATCGAGGGGGATCAGCCCCAGCATTTT.

V and J are TRBV9 and TRBJ2-7, with 10 nucleotides matching TRBD2. CDR1 and CDR2 (germline): SGDLS, YYNGEE. The CDR3 has 15 residues. V lost 3 bases and J lost 2; bases outside the gene matches: 5. CDR3 residues: CASSASGGVTYEQYF. The CDR3 DNA sequence: TGTGCCAGCAGCGCGAGCGGGGGGGTCACCTACGAGCAGTACTTC.

The V call is TRBV30, the J call TRBJ1-3; the match to TRBD1 covers 7 bases. This CDR3 region has 13 residues. Germline V gives CDR1 GTSNPN, CDR2 SVGIG (reference sequence). The junction had 3 bases not matched to a gene; V was cut back by 5 bases and J by 2 bases. In DNA form, the CDR3 reads TGTGCCTGGGACAGGGAACCTGGAAACACCATATATTTT. It is translated as CAWDREPGNTIYF.

A single count supports this clone. This chain joins TRBV18 and TRBJ2-1; 7 bases map to TRBD1. Losses at the gene ends were 3 bases for V and 6 bases for J; bases not matched to a gene: 5. CDR3 length equals 14 residues. The germline CDR1 and CDR2 sequences are KGHSH and LQKENI. The CDR3 sequence is CASSPRQGSNEQFF. The CDR3 DNA reads as TGTGCCAGCTCACCCAGACAGGGCTCCAATGAGCAGTTCTTC.

This clone was seen more than once but under ten times. This chain links TRBV19 with TRBJ2-2, with D possibly TRBD1 on 5 matching bases. Germline CDR1 LNHDA, CDR2 SQIVND (reference sequence). V was clipped by 4 bases and J by 2 bases, with 14 bases between them. CDR3 length equals 16 residues. The CDR3 DNA follows: TGTGCCAGTAGTACTATTGGGGCCATCAACACCGGGGAGCTGTTTTTT. Amino acids: CASSTIGAINTGELFF.

This chain uses TRBV4-2 with TRBJ1-4; maybe TRBD1 (5 bases). Germline CDR1 is LGHNA and CDR2 is YNFKEQ. V lost 5 bases and J lost 2, with 15 bases in between. CDR3 length: 16 residues. This CDR3 is CASSSRAGGTNEKLFF. The CDR3 nucleotides read TGTGCCAGCAGCTCAAGGGCGGGGGGGACTAATGAAAAACTGTTTTTT.

The V and J genes are TRBV6-6 and TRBJ1-1; TRBD1 matches at 7 bases. The J segment lost 3 bases and the V segment lost 9 bases, leaving 7 bases of the junction unmatched. The CDR3 runs 13 residues. The germline V gene has CDR1 MNHNY and CDR2 SVGAGI (reference sequence). The CDR3 loop is CASFDRDDTEAFF. The CDR3 region has the DNA TGTGCCAGTTTTGACAGGGACGACACTGAAGCTTTCTTT.

The count of this clone is one. Distinct nucleotide sequences in the sample also encode this CDR3. The V and J genes are TRBV11-2 and TRBJ1-1; D is unresolved. Germline-derived CDR1 and CDR2 are SGHAT and FQNNGV. This CDR3 has 13 amino acids. V was cut by 0 bases and J by 9 bases, with 11 bases left in between. As DNA, the CDR3 is TGTGCCAGCAGCTTAGATCGCGAGCGCAAAGCTTTCTTT. The encoded protein is CASSLDRERKAFF.

The chain has TRBV5-6 and TRBJ2-7, with 7 bases lining up with TRBD1. CDR1 is SGHDT, CDR2 YYEEEE, per germline. With V trimmed by 3 bases and J by 3 bases, 6 bases remained unmatched. The CDR3 spans 14 residues. CDR3 sequence (DNA): TGTGCCAGCAGCTCCTTGGGACAGAACTACGAGCAGTACTTC. Protein sequence: CASSSLGQNYEQYF.

The chain carries TRBV6-6 and TRBJ2-1; 11 bases fit TRBD2. Germline assignment: CDR1 MNHNY and CDR2 SVGAGI (reference sequence). The CDR3 runs 14 residues. V dropped 7 bases and J dropped 7; count of bases not matched to a gene: 6. CDR3 sequence: CASIAASGGNEQFF. CDR3 DNA sequence: TGTGCCAGCATTGCGGCTAGCGGGGGGAATGAGCAGTTCTTC.

This sequence joins TRBV5-8 and TRBJ2-7, with D perhaps matching TRBD1 (6 bases). Germline V CDR1 and CDR2: SGHTS, YDEGEE. The V and J ends lost 5 bases and 6 bases respectively, with 15 bases between them. The CDR3 has 13 residues. Here the CDR3 reads CASRRSGVFEQYF. In DNA, the CDR3 is TGTGCCAGCAGAAGGTCAGGGGTGTTCGAGCAGTACTTC.

The CDR3 bases are TGTGCCAGCAGTTACCCAGGGCGTTTCGGTCAGCCCCAGCATTTT. The encoded protein is CASSYPGRFGQPQHF. The rearrangement joins TRBV6-6 to TRBJ1-5, with D perhaps TRBD1 (5 bases). This CDR3 spans 15 amino acids. V was trimmed by 2 bases and J by 6 bases, leaving 14 bases between them. Germline lookup yields CDR1 MNHNY and CDR2 SVGAGI (reference sequence).

The chain is built from TRBV10-1 and TRBJ2-1; D gene ambiguous. This CDR3 comprises 11 residues. The V and J ends lost 2 bases and 12 bases respectively, with 8 bases between them. The V gene's germline CDR1 is WNHNN and CDR2 SYGVQD (reference sequence). This chain's CDR3 is CASSEEVWQFF. CDR3 DNA: TGCGCCAGCAGTGAGGAGGTATGGCAGTTCTTC.

The chain uses TRBV4-1 and TRBJ1-2, with 7 nucleotides matching TRBD1. Germline values: CDR1 MGHRA, CDR2 YSYEKL. J gave up 3 bases and V 1 base, and 5 bases lay outside the gene matches. This CDR3 has 15 residues. The DNA of the CDR3 is TGCGCCAGCAGCCAAGGCTCCAGGGGGGACTATGGCTACACCTTC. Its translation: CASSQGSRGDYGYTF.

The genes are TRBV5-1 and TRBJ1-1; 11 bases align to TRBD1. The CDR3 extends over 14 amino acids. With V trimmed by 7 bases and J by 5 bases, 7 bases remained unmatched. Germline V gene sequence: CDR1 SGHRS, CDR2 YFSETQ. CDR3 in amino acids: CASAWTGGRTEAFF. CDR3 nucleotide sequence: TGCGCCAGCGCGTGGACAGGGGGCCGGACTGAAGCTTTCTTT. Combining the CDR3 with reference TRBV5-1 and TRBJ1-1 gives the whole variable domain KAGVTQTPRYLIKTRGQQVTLSCSPISGHRSVSWYQQTPGQGLQFLFEYFSETQRNKGNFPGRFSGRQFSNSRSEMNVSTLELGDSALYLCASAWTGGRTEAFFGQGTRLTVV.